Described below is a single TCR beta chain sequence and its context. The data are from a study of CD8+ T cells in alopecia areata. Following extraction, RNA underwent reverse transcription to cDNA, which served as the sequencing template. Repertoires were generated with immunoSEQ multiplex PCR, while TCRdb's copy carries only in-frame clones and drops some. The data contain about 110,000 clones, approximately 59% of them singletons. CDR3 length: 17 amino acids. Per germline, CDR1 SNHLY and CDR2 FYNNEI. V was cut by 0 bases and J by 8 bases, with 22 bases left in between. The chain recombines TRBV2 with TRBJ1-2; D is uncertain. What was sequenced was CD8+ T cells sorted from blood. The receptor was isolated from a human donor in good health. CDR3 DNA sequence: TGTGCCAGCAGTGAAGCAAGGGTTCAGGTCCTGGGTATGGGCTACACCTTC. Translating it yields CASSEARVQVLGMGYTF.